This TCR beta chain stems from a study of cytotoxic CD8 clonotypes in ibrutinib-treated CLL. Study-level results: Sustained-remission patients were sampled at different times than progressing patients were.

TCRdb keeps only in-frame clones here, not all; method: immunoSEQ multiplex PCR. The sample yields some 170,000 clones, about 88% seen once. Note on this clone: Its antigen is undetermined.

This CDR3 has 13 amino acids. Trimming took 2 bases from V and 6 from J, leaving 13 bases between them. Per the germline V gene, CDR1 is SQVTM and CDR2 is ANQGSEA. This receptor was identified in a human donor with chronic lymphocytic leukemia. The source was PBMCs, collected at disease progression, from a patient treated with ibrutinib. The rearrangement uses TRBV29-1 and TRBJ1-1; D may be TRBD1 (5 bases). Here the CDR3 reads CSVEQGPAPEAFF. Written as DNA, the CDR3 is TGCAGCGTTGAACAGGGACCGGCTCCTGAAGCTTTCTTT.